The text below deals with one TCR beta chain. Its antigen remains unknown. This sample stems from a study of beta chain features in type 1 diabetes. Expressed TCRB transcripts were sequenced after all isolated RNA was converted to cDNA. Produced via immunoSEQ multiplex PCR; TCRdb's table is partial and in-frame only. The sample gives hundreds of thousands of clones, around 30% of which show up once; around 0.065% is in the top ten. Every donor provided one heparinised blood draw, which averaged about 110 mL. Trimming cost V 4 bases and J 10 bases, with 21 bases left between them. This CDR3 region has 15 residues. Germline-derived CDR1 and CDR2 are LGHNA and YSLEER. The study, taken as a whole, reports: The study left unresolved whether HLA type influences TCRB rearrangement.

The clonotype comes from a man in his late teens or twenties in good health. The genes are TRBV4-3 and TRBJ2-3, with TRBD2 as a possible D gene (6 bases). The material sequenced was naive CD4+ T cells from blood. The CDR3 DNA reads TGCGCCAGCAGCCCCCTCTGGGGAGGACCACCACCGCAGTATTTT. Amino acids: CASSPLWGGPPPQYF.